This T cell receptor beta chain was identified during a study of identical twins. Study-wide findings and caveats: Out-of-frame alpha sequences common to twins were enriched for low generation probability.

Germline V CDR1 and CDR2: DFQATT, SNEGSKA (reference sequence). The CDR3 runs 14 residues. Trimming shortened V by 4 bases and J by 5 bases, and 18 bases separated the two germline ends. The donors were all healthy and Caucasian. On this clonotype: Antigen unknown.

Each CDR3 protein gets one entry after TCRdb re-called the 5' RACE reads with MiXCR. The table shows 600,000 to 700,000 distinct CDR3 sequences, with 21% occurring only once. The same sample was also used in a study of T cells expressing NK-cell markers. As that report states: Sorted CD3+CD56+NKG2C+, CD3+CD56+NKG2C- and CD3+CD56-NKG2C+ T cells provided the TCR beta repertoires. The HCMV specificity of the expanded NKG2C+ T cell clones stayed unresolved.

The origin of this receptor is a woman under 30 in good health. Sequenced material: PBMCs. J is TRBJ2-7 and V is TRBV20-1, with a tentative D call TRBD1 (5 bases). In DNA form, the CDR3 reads TGCAGTGCTACCCGAGGCAGGGTGAACGACGAGCAGTACTTC. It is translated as CSATRGRVNDEQYF.